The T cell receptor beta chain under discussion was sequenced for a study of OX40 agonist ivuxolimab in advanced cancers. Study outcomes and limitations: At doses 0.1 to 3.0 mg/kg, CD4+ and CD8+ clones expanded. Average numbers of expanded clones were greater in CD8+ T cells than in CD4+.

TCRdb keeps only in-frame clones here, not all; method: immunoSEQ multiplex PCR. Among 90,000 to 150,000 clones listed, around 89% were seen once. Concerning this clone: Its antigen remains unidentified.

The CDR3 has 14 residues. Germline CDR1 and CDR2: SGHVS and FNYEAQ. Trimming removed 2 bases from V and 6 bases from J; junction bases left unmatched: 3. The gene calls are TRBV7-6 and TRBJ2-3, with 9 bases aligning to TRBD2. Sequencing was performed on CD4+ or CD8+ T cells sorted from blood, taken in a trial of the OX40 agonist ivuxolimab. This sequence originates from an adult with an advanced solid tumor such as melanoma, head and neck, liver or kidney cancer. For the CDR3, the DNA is TGTGCCAGCAGCTTAATCCTAGCGGGGGATACGCAGTATTTT. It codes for CASSLILAGDTQYF.